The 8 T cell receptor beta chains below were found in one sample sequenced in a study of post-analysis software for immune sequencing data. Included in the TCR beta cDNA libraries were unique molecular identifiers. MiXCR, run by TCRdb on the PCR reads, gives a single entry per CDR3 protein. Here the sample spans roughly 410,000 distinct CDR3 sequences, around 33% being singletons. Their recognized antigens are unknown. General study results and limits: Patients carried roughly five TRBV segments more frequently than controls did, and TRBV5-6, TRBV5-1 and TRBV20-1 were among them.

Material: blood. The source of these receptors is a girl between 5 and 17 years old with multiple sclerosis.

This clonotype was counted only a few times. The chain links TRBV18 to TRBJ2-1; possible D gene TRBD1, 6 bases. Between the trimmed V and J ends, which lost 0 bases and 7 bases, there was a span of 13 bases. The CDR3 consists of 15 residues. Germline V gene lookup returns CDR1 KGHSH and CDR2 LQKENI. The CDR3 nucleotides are TGTGCCAGCTCACCACCCGCACAGGGTGGAAATGAGCAGTTCTTC. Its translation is CASSPPAQGGNEQFF.

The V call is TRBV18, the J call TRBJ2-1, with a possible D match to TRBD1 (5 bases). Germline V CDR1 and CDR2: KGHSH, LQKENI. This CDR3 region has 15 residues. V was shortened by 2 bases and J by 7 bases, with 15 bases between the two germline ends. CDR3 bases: TGTGCCAGCTCACCAGTTTTGGGGCCCTTAAATGAGCAGTTCTTC. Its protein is CASSPVLGPLNEQFF. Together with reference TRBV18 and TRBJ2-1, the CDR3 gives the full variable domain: NAGVMQNPRHLVRRRGQEARLRCSPMKGHSHVYWYRQLPEEGLKFMVYLQKENIIDESGMPKERFSAEFPKEGPSILRIQQVVRGDSAAYFCASSPVLGPLNEQFFGPGTRLTVL.

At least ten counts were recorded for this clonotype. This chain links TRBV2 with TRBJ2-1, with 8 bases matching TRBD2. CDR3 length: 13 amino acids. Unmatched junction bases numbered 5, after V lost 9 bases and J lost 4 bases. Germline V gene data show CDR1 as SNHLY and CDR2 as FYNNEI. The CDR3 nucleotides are TGTGCCAGTCGGGGGGGCCCTTACAATGAGCAGTTCTTC. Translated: CASRGGPYNEQFF. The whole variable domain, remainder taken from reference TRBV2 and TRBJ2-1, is EPEVTQTPSHQVTQMGQEVILRCVPISNHLYFYWYRQILGQKVEFLVSFYNNEISEKSEIFDDQFSVERPDGSNFTLKIRSTKLEDSAMYFCASRGGPYNEQFFGPGTRLTVL.

CDR3 sequence: CASSFSPGWSSREQYF. CDR3 nucleotides: TGTGCCAGCAGTTTCTCCCCTGGGTGGTCGAGTCGGGAGCAGTACTTC. The chain uses TRBV12-3 or TRBV12-4 and TRBJ2-7, with D unresolved. The V gene lost 3 bases and the J gene lost 7 bases, with 22 bases spanning the gap. The CDR3 length is 16 residues.

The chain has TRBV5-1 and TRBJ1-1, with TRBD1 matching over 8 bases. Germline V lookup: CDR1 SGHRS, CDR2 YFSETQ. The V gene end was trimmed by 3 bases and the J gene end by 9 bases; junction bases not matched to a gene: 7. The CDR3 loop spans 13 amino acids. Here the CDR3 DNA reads TGCGCCAGCAGCTCGACAGGGGACGCAAAAGCTTTCTTT. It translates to CASSSTGDAKAFF.

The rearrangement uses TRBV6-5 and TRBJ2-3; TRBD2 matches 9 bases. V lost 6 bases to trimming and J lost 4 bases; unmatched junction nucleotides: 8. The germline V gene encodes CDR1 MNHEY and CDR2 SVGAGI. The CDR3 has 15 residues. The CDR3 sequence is CASRFRAGGADTQYF. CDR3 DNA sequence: TGTGCCAGCAGGTTCAGGGCGGGGGGGGCAGATACGCAGTATTTT.

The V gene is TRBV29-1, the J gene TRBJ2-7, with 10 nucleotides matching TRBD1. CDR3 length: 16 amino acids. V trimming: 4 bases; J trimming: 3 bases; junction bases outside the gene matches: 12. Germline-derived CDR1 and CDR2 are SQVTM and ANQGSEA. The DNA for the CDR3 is TGCAGCGTTGCTTCGTCGACAGGGGGCAATTTCTACGAGCAGTACTTC. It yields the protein CSVASSTGGNFYEQYF.

Here the CDR3 reads CASWTPGGAQYF. In DNA, the CDR3 is TGTGCCAGCTGGACCCCCGGGGGAGCGCAGTATTTT. This chain links TRBV6-5 with TRBJ2-3; a weak D match, TRBD2 (6 bases). V was clipped by 8 bases and J by 10 bases, with 16 bases between them. This CDR3 contains 12 residues. CDR1 and CDR2 (germline): MNHEY, SVGAGI.